Listed below are T cell receptor beta chains from one sample, sequenced in a study of T cell responses to AZD1222 COVID-19 vaccine. Assay: immunoSEQ multiplex PCR; the TCRdb copy retains only in-frame clones and omits some. The data contain tens of thousands of clones, approximately 83% of them seen just once; the ten biggest clones take up over 12%. The material sequenced was peripheral blood, taken on day 0 of AZD1222 vaccination. These receptors were collected from an adult in good health. The conserved cysteine and the conserved F or W are not part of the CDR3 here. Each record gives: J gene, V gene, CDR3 protein.

TRBJ2-2	TRBV28	ASGGLNTGELF
TRBJ1-2	TRBV5-1	ASSFRDTFQYGYT
TRBJ1-5	TRBV20-1	SAGGPQPQH
TRBJ2-2	TRBV6-5	ASCYYTGELF
TRBJ2-1	TRBV15	ATSSGQGGGDEQF
TRBJ2-2	TRBV5-1	ASSLSAGLSGELF
TRBJ1-5	TRBV7-6	ASSVGSQGGNQPQH
TRBJ2-3	TRBV3-1/TRBV3-2	ASSQDRPGLAGGSTDTQY
TRBJ2-7	TRBV7-9	ASSISRQGPYEQY
TRBJ1-3	TRBV3-1/TRBV3-2	ASSQEWGSGNTIY
TRBJ1-5	TRBV18	ASSSHDRWGDQPQH
TRBJ2-5	TRBV7-2	ASSFGQPGFQETQY
TRBJ2-3	TRBV5-1	ASSLLSSGGSDTQY
TRBJ2-5	TRBV5-1	ASSLPTGGETQY
TRBJ2-5	TRBV5-4	ASSLRGLGETQY
TRBJ1-2	TRBV18	ASSWTGGYT
TRBJ2-7	TRBV7-2	ASSLGAGVNYEQY
TRBJ2-7	TRBV29-1	SVVNTGGSYEQY
TRBJ1-1	TRBV5-1	ASSPVLSGAAEAF
TRBJ1-5	TRBV27	ASSLWGDINQPQH
TRBJ2-6	TRBV6-4	ASSDSFGANVLT
TRBJ1-1	TRBV10-3	AISDLRNTEAF
TRBJ2-1	TRBV19	ASSILGARAGNEQF
TRBJ2-2	TRBV29-1	SVGDRWPNTGELF
TRBJ1-3	TRBV7-9	ASSLVQAARNTIY
TRBJ1-1	TRBV19	ASSIGRGLGTEAF
TRBJ2-2	TRBV11-2	ASSLDSGFGELF
TRBJ1-1	TRBV11-2	ASSLQGAGTEAF
TRBJ2-7	TRBV27	ASSRRGISSYEQY
TRBJ1-1	TRBV6-5	ASRKTGGTEAF
TRBJ2-5	TRBV6-1	ASSESWAGQETQY
TRBJ2-1	TRBV5-4	ASSNDRVHEQF
TRBJ2-3	TRBV21-1	ASSVLLAGVKDTQY
TRBJ2-3	TRBV5-8	ASSLRTDTQY
TRBJ2-1	TRBV27	ASRLMSGTAYNEQF
TRBJ2-7	TRBV20-1	SASGVNEQY
TRBJ1-1	TRBV10-3	AISTGVFAEAF
TRBJ1-4	TRBV2	ASRRTGGTTNEKLF
TRBJ2-7	TRBV3-1/TRBV3-2	ASSRNDRAAQY
TRBJ1-1	TRBV29-1	SVEDVPYTEAF